This passage covers 30 T cell receptor beta chains from one sample sequenced in a study of metastatic and nonmetastatic thyroid tumors. Using MiXCR, TCRdb re-called clones from the PCR reads. The sample shows tens of thousands of clones, 20% to 25% of them seen only once. There were no patients who had received any treatment before thyroid surgery. Sequencing was done on a sample of blood. The receptors originated from a female donor with papillary thyroid cancer or a benign thyroid nodule (not recorded which). Some clones in this sample may be carry-over from other donors' samples.

In its sample, this clone was seen many times. The chain recombines TRBV4-1 with TRBJ2-3, with 9 nucleotides matching TRBD2. V was pared by 2 bases and J by 0 bases, with 3 bases of the junction left unmatched. The CDR3 loop spans 16 amino acids. CDR1 MGHRA and CDR2 YSYEKL come from the germline V gene. DNA of the CDR3: TGCGCCAGCAGCCAATCGCTAGCGGGGAGCACAGATACGCAGTATTTT. As protein: CASSQSLAGSTDTQYF.

The table lists this clone with many counts. Here the CDR3 DNA reads TGTGCCTGGAGTGTAAGGTCAGGGGCCCAGCCCCAGCATTTT. It is translated as CAWSVRSGAQPQHF. V is TRBV30 and J is TRBJ1-5, with D possibly TRBD1 on 6 matching bases. CDR3 length equals 14 residues. Deletions cut 0 bases from V and 7 bases from J, with 13 bases between. Germline V lookup: CDR1 GTSNPN, CDR2 SVGIG (reference sequence). Based on the CDR3 plus reference TRBV30 and TRBJ1-5, the full variable domain is SQTIHQWPATLVQPVGSPLSLECTVEGTSNPNLYWYRQAAGRGLQLLFYSVGIGQISSEVPQNLSASRPQDRQFILSSKKLLLSDSGFYLCAWSVRSGAQPQHFGDGTRLSIL.

This clone was recorded at least ten times. Just one base apart from a much larger clone, this may be a read error. Other DNA sequences of this sample code for an identical CDR3. The rearrangement links TRBV5-1 to TRBJ2-3; TRBD1 matches at 9 bases. V lost 5 bases to trimming and J lost 6 bases; unmatched junction nucleotides: 10. Germline V gives CDR1 SGHRS, CDR2 YFSETQ. The CDR3 is made up of 15 amino acids. The CDR3 DNA reads TGCGCCAGCAGGAAAGGACAGGGGAGTTCGGATACGCAGTATTTT. Its translation is CASRKGQGSSDTQYF.

This clone was seen many times. The chain has TRBV3-1 and TRBJ1-1; D gene unclear. The CDR3 extends over 11 amino acids. The germline V gene has CDR1 LGHDT and CDR2 YNNKEL (reference sequence). V lost 0 bases to trimming and J lost 9 bases, with 5 bases between them. The CDR3 DNA follows: TGTGCCAGCAGCCAAGATCGGAAAGCTTTCTTT. Residues: CASSQDRKAFF. Combining the CDR3 with reference TRBV3-1 and TRBJ1-1 gives the whole variable domain DTAVSQTPKYLVTQMGNDKSIKCEQNLGHDTMYWYKQDSKKFLKIMFSYNNKELIINETVPNRFSPKSPDKAHLNLHINSLELGDSAVYFCASSQDRKAFFGQGTRLTVV.

This clone has a count of ten or more. The V gene is TRBV9, the J gene TRBJ2-3; tentatively, D is TRBD2 (6 bases). The CDR3 has 16 residues. Germline V gene sequence: CDR1 SGDLS, CDR2 YYNGEE. Trimming took off 4 bases at V and 6 bases at J, with 21 bases between the two ends. The CDR3 coding sequence is TGTGCCAGCAGCCACGGAGGAGGGGATGGCGTGGATACGCAGTATTTT. This encodes CASSHGGGDGVDTQYF.

The CDR3 DNA reads TGTGCCAGCAGCTTGGCGGGCCTAGCGGGAGGTAGCACAGATACGCAGTATTTT. The encoded protein is CASSLAGLAGGSTDTQYF. J is TRBJ2-3 and V is TRBV5-6; TRBD2 matches 11 bases. This CDR3 spans 18 amino acids. Germline values: CDR1 SGHDT, CDR2 YYEEEE. Trimming cost V 0 bases and J 0 bases; bases outside gene matches: 6.

This clone showed up many times. The gene calls are TRBV7-9 and TRBJ1-5; D perhaps matches TRBD1 (6 bases). V lost 6 bases and J 0 bases, leaving 9 bases between the germline ends. CDR1 SEHNR and CDR2 FQNEAQ come from the germline V gene (reference sequence). This CDR3 has 14 residues. CDR3 sequence reads: CASRGQNSNQPQHF. CDR3 bases: TGTGCCAGCAGAGGACAGAATAGCAATCAGCCCCAGCATTTT.

This clone was seen ten or more times. The chain uses TRBV20-1 and TRBJ1-1, with a possible D match to TRBD1 (5 bases). The V and J ends lost 6 bases and 4 bases respectively, with 12 bases between them. From germline, CDR1 is DFQATT and CDR2 SNEGSKA (reference sequence). CDR3 length: 12 residues. CDR3 DNA: TGCAGTGCATACAGGTCGGTCACTGAAGCTTTCTTT. Protein product: CSAYRSVTEAFF.

This clone has at least ten counts. The V gene is TRBV7-6, the J gene TRBJ1-5, with TRBD1 identical over 8 bases. J lost 6 bases, V lost 3 bases, and 7 bases had no gene match. The CDR3 extends over 15 amino acids. Germline V gene data show CDR1 as SGHVS and CDR2 as FNYEAQ. The DNA of the CDR3 is TGTGCCAGCAGCTTGGGACAGGATTTCAGTCAGCCCCAGCATTTT. It translates to CASSLGQDFSQPQHF.

This clone was found many times. One end of the junction does not line up with germline, which may come from a read error. The V call is TRBV6-5, the J call TRBJ2-1; D gene ambiguous. Per germline, CDR1 MNHEY and CDR2 SVGAGI. CDR3 length: 15 residues. In DNA, the CDR3 is TGTGCCAGCAAACAGACACAGAGCTCCTGCAATGGGCAGTTCTTC. It encodes CASKQTQSSCNGQFF.

This clone was observed many times. This chain uses TRBV19 with TRBJ1-2; D uncertain. V lost 6 bases and J lost 2, with 13 bases in between. CDR1 is LNHDA and CDR2 is SQIVND in the germline V gene (reference sequence). The CDR3 loop spans 14 amino acids. CDR3 sequence: CASRAPPNNYGYTF. The CDR3, as DNA: TGTGCCAGTAGGGCACCCCCGAACAACTATGGCTACACCTTC.

This clone occurred many times. V is TRBV2 and J is TRBJ1-2; weak D call: TRBD1 (6 bases). Trimming pared 4 bases from V and 3 bases from J, leaving 9 bases between. This CDR3 region has 13 residues. Germline-derived CDR1 and CDR2 are SNHLY and FYNNEI. CDR3 sequence reads: CASSANRDYGYTF. Written as DNA, the CDR3 is TGTGCCAGCAGTGCGAACAGGGACTATGGCTACACCTTC. Full variable domain (outside the CDR3, taken from reference TRBV2 and TRBJ1-2): EPEVTQTPSHQVTQMGQEVILRCVPISNHLYFYWYRQILGQKVEFLVSFYNNEISEKSEIFDDQFSVERPDGSNFTLKIRSTKLEDSAMYFCASSANRDYGYTFGSGTRLTVV.

This clone was seen repeatedly, ten times or more. The chain has TRBV11-2 and TRBJ2-3; 13 bases map to TRBD2. With 6 bases clipped from V and 2 bases from J, the junction kept 2 bases outside the gene matches. The length of the CDR3 is 15 residues. Germline V CDR1 and CDR2: SGHAT, FQNNGV. The CDR3: CASRGLAGHTDTQYF. In DNA form, the CDR3 reads TGTGCCAGCAGGGGACTAGCGGGACACACAGATACGCAGTATTTT. The full variable domain, its missing parts supplied by reference TRBV11-2 and TRBJ2-3, is EAGVAQSPRYKIIEKRQSVAFWCNPISGHATLYWYQQILGQGPKLLIQFQNNGVVDDSQLPKDRFSAERLKGVDSTLKIQPAKLEDSAVYLCASRGLAGHTDTQYFGPGTRLTVL.

This clone has just a few counts. V and J are TRBV4-1 and TRBJ2-1; D is possibly TRBD1 (5 bases). In germline, CDR1 is MGHRA, CDR2 YSYEKL. CDR3 length: 14 amino acids. Trimming left V 2 bases short and J 5 bases short, with 10 bases between. The CDR3 sequence is CASSQMVRDNEQFF. The CDR3 DNA sequence: TGCGCCAGCAGCCAAATGGTCAGGGACAATGAGCAGTTCTTC.

This clone was seen repeatedly, ten times or more. V usage is TRBV5-1 and J usage is TRBJ1-4; 9 bases line up with TRBD1. The germline V gene encodes CDR1 SGHRS and CDR2 YFSETQ. The CDR3 has 17 amino acids. V was pared by 5 bases and J by 0 bases, with 8 bases of the junction left unmatched. CDR3 residues: CASSSGTGLATNEKLFF. Here the CDR3 DNA reads TGCGCCAGCAGTTCCGGGACAGGGTTAGCAACTAATGAAAAACTGTTTTTT. Full variable domain (rest looked up from reference TRBV5-1 and TRBJ1-4): KAGVTQTPRYLIKTRGQQVTLSCSPISGHRSVSWYQQTPGQGLQFLFEYFSETQRNKGNFPGRFSGRQFSNSRSEMNVSTLELGDSALYLCASSSGTGLATNEKLFFGSGTQLSVL.

As to this clone: A junction end diverges from the germline sequence, so it may reflect a read error. The V and J genes are TRBV7-3 and TRBJ2-7; D ambiguous. Per germline, CDR1 SGHTA and CDR2 FQGTGA. CDR3 size: 11 residues. For the CDR3, the DNA is TGTGCCAGTAGCTCACTCTACGATCAGTACTTC. Translation gives CASSSLYDQYF.

A note on this clone: One base away lies a much larger clone, so this may be a sequencing read error. The V call is TRBV15, the J call TRBJ1-5; a weak D match, TRBD1 (6 bases). The CDR3 spans 16 residues. The V end was cut by 5 bases, the J end by 4 bases, with 18 bases between. The germline CDR1 and CDR2 sequences are LNHNV and YYDKDF (reference sequence). The CDR3 nucleotides read TGTGCCACCAGCGCCCGAGGGTACAGGGCGAATCAGCCCCAGCATTTT. Residues: CATSARGYRANQPQHF. The entire variable domain, with the rest obtained from reference TRBV15 and TRBJ1-5, is as follows: DAMVIQNPRYQVTQFGKPVTLSCSQTLNHNVMYWYQQKSSQAPKLLFHYYDKDFNNEADTPDNFQSRRPNTSFCFLDIRSPGLGDTAMYLCATSARGYRANQPQHFGDGTRLSIL.

The chain uses TRBV6-1 and TRBJ2-1; 8 nucleotides align to TRBD2. Germline CDR1 reads MNHNS; CDR2 reads SASEGT. This CDR3 comprises 13 residues. V shed 7 bases, J shed 4 bases, and the junction held 3 bases outside the gene matches. The CDR3: CASKKREYNEQFF. The CDR3 bases are TGTGCCAGCAAGAAGCGGGAGTACAATGAGCAGTTCTTC.

This clone was counted ten times or more. The rearrangement links TRBV24-1 to TRBJ1-2; 9 bases line up with TRBD1. Germline V gene data show CDR1 as KGHDR and CDR2 as SFDVKD. J was trimmed by 5 bases and V by 6 bases; bases with no gene match: 6. This CDR3 comprises 14 residues. The CDR3 nucleotides are TGTGCCACCAGTAGGACAGGGGAAGATTATGGCTACACCTTC. Translating gives CATSRTGEDYGYTF.

In its sample, this clone was seen many times. J is TRBJ2-5 and V is TRBV5-4; 7 positions agree with TRBD1. Losses at the gene ends were 4 bases for V and 0 bases for J; bases not matched to a gene: 12. Germline values: CDR1 SGHNT, CDR2 YYREEE (reference sequence). This CDR3 is 17 amino acids long. The CDR3 DNA follows: TGTGCCAGCAGCGGGAGTCGGGACAGCCGTCACCAAGAGACCCAGTACTTC. Translating gives CASSGSRDSRHQETQYF.

This clone was found many times. This rearrangement joins TRBV4-2 to TRBJ2-2, with 14 bases identical to TRBD2. The CDR3 covers 14 residues. CDR1 and CDR2 (germline): LGHNA, YNFKEQ. V shed 10 bases and J 6 bases; nucleotides not matched to a gene: 4. As DNA, the CDR3 is TGTGCCACGACTAGCGGGAGGGAAGCCGGGGAGCTGTTTTTT. Translation: CATTSGREAGELFF.

This chain connects TRBV30 to TRBJ2-7; D remains unclear. There are 12 residues in the CDR3. In germline, CDR1 is GTSNPN, CDR2 SVGIG (reference sequence). V lost 6 bases and J lost 5, with 14 bases in between. This CDR3 reads CACIPGTDEQYF. The DNA of the CDR3 is TGTGCCTGTATTCCTGGAACGGACGAGCAGTACTTC.

This clone has a count of ten or more. The chain uses TRBV6-1 and TRBJ2-6, with 7 positions matching TRBD1. CDR1 and CDR2 (germline): MNHNS, SASEGT. The CDR3 sequence is 15 residues long. Trimming at V came to 6 bases and at J to 4 bases, leaving 6 bases not matched to a gene. As DNA, the CDR3 is TGTGCCAGCAGCCTACAGGGGTCCGGGGCCAACGTCCTGACTTTC. Protein sequence: CASSLQGSGANVLTF.

This clone was seen repeatedly, ten times or more. The V gene is TRBV2, the J gene TRBJ2-6, with D tentatively TRBD1 (6 bases). This CDR3 is built from 14 residues. Looked up from germline, CDR1 is SNHLY and CDR2 is FYNNEI. V dropped 8 bases and J dropped 1 base, with 9 bases sitting between them. The CDR3 loop reads CASADSSGANVLTF. In DNA, the CDR3 is TGTGCCAGCGCGGACAGTTCTGGGGCCAACGTCCTGACTTTC. Combining the CDR3 with reference TRBV2 and TRBJ2-6 gives the whole variable domain EPEVTQTPSHQVTQMGQEVILRCVPISNHLYFYWYRQILGQKVEFLVSFYNNEISEKSEIFDDQFSVERPDGSNFTLKIRSTKLEDSAMYFCASADSSGANVLTFGAGSRLTVL.

As to this clone: At one boundary the junction diverges from the germline segment, which might be a read error. The gene calls are TRBV5-1 and TRBJ2-4; D possibly corresponds to TRBD1 (5 bases). The germline V gene encodes CDR1 SGHRS and CDR2 YFSETQ. CDR3 length: 13 residues. CDR3 loop: CATSTGAINIQYF. Written as DNA, the CDR3 is TGCGCCACCAGCACAGGAGCCATAAACATTCAGTACTTC.

This clone was observed many times. The chain carries TRBV5-4 and TRBJ2-1; 11 nucleotides match TRBD1. CDR3 length: 14 amino acids. Trimming took 4 bases from V and 6 from J; bases not matched to a gene: 3. CDR1 is SGHNT and CDR2 is YYREEE in the germline V gene (reference sequence). In DNA form, the CDR3 reads TGTGCCAGCAGCCCGGGGACAGGGGGCAATGAGCAGTTCTTC. It specifies CASSPGTGGNEQFF.

This clone was counted ten times or more. The chain recombines TRBV4-2 with TRBJ2-7; 9 positions agree with TRBD2. Germline V gene lookup returns CDR1 LGHNA and CDR2 YNFKEQ. The length of the CDR3 is 17 residues. The V gene end was trimmed by 4 bases and the J gene end by 2 bases; junction bases not matched to a gene: 12. In DNA form, the CDR3 reads TGTGCCAGCAGCCGGGGGGGTAGCGGGAGACGAACCTACGAGCAGTACTTC. Its protein is CASSRGGSGRRTYEQYF.

This clone was seen a handful of times. A read error may produce the germline difference seen at one junction end. This chain connects TRBV19 to TRBJ2-2; weak D call: TRBD2 (5 bases). Germline loops: CDR1 LNHDA, CDR2 SQIVND (reference sequence). CDR3 length equals 11 residues. The chain's CDR3 is CASKRAGDLFF. The CDR3 DNA is TGTGCCAGTAAGAGGGCCGGGGATCTGTTTTTT.

This clone showed up many times. The rearrangement links TRBV10-3 to TRBJ2-5, with a weak D call TRBD2 (5 bases). CDR1 is ENHRY, CDR2 SYGVKD, per germline. Trimming cost V 2 bases and J 3 bases, with 7 bases left between them. The CDR3 is 13 residues long. The CDR3 loop reads CAISEDYKETQYF. The CDR3 DNA is TGTGCCATCAGTGAGGACTACAAAGAGACCCAGTACTTC.

This clone was counted many times. J is TRBJ1-2 and V is TRBV7-9; no firm D call. With 1 base removed from V and 6 bases from J, the gap between germline ends came to 3 bases. CDR3 length: 11 residues. Germline lookup yields CDR1 SEHNR and CDR2 FQNEAQ (reference sequence). The CDR3 is CASSLGDGYTF. The CDR3 coding sequence is TGTGCCAGCAGCTTAGGTGATGGCTACACCTTC.